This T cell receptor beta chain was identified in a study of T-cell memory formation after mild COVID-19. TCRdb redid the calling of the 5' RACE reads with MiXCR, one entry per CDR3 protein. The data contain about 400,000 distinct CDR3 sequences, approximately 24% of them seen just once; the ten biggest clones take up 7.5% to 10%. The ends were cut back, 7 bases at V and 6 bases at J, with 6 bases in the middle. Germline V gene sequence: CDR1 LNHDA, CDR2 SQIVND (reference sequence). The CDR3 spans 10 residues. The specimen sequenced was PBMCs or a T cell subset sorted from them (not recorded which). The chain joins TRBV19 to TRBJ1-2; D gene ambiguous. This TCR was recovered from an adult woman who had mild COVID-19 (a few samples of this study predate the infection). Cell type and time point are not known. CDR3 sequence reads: CASKGDGYTF. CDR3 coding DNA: TGTGCCAGTAAAGGCGATGGCTACACCTTC.